A single T cell receptor (beta chain) is shown here with its context. These data originate in a study of blood T cell repertoires in COVID-19. Germline V CDR1 and CDR2: SNHLY, FYNNEI. The CDR3 is 16 amino acids. Trimming removed 3 bases from V and 1 base from J, with 13 bases in between. Per the authors' pipeline: Researchers report that nucleated cell counts were estimated from reference gene primer amplification. The repertoire was sequenced with immunoSEQ multiplex PCR; TCRdb's copy has only in-frame clones and lacks some. V and J calls plus clone size are reproduced from that table; the DNA served to infer D and trimming. The data show approximately 260,000 clones, with 87% seen just once and approximately 7.6% held by the top ten.

The chain carries TRBV2 and TRBJ1-5; possible D gene TRBD1, 5 bases. The TCR was taken from a man aged 60 to 75 who had recovered from COVID-19. Sample: peripheral blood. This chain's CDR3 is CASSDQGWGSNQPQHF. The CDR3 bases are TGTGCCAGCAGTGATCAGGGATGGGGAAGCAATCAGCCCCAGCATTTT.